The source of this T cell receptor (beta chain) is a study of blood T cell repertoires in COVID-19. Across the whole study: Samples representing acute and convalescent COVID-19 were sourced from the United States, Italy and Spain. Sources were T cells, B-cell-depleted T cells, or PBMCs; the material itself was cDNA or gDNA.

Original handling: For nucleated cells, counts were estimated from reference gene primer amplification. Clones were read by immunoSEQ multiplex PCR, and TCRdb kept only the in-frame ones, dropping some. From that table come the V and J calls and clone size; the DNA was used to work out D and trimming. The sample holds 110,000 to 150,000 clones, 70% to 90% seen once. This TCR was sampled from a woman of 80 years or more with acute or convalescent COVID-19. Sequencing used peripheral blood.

CDR3 loop: CASSLVAGYFGNTIYF. The CDR3, as DNA: TGTGCCAGCAGCTTAGTCGCAGGGTATTTTGGAAACACCATATATTTT. The chain employs TRBV7-2 and TRBJ1-3; perhaps TRBD1 as D (5 bases). Looked up from germline, CDR1 is SGHTA and CDR2 is FQGNSA. V gave up 1 base and J gave up 3 bases, with 13 bases separating them. The CDR3 extends over 16 amino acids.